The rows below give T cell receptor beta chains drawn from one sample of a study of PD-1 blockade in classical Hodgkin lymphoma. The table came from immunoSEQ multiplex PCR; TCRdb's copy has only in-frame clones and leaves some out. There are 57,000 or so clones in the sample; roughly 88% occur only once, and under 15% lies in the top ten. Sequencing was performed on peripheral blood mononuclear cells (PBMCs), taken at baseline. The receptor set was obtained from a human donor with classical Hodgkin lymphoma. Both conserved end residues are part of each CDR3. The order of the fields is J gene, CDR3 length, V gene, CDR3 protein.

>TRBJ1-2|14|TRBV7-8
CASSLRGRAGDYTF
>TRBJ2-7|13|TRBV14
CASSTTGSYEQYF
>TRBJ2-7|15|TRBV5-4
CASSQLRTGEYEQYF
>TRBJ2-7|15|TRBV29-1
CSVELGRQGGDEQYF
>.|15|TRBV4-1
CASSLSLTESYEQYF
>TRBJ1-4|14|TRBV18
CASSPSGTNEKLFF
>TRBJ2-6|15|TRBV27
CASSLRGPGANVLTF
>TRBJ2-1|16|TRBV7-2
CASSLARGASYNEQFF
>TRBJ1-1|17|TRBV9
CASSAVDRGPTNTEAFF
>TRBJ1-2|10|TRBV27
CGQGYYGYTF
>TRBJ1-6|14|TRBV11-1
CASSLQFHNSPLHF
>TRBJ1-2|16|TRBV29-1
CSVEDLQERWLFGYTF
>TRBJ2-3|18|TRBV4-3
CASSQDGSTGFSTDTQYF
>TRBJ2-7|12|TRBV7-9
CASSADRPEQYF
>TRBJ1-1|15|TRBV19
CASSIGSYPDTEAFF
>TRBJ1-1|14|TRBV13
CASSLQGWYTEAFF
>TRBJ2-7|15|TRBV15
CATSRAQGLLEEQYF
>TRBJ1-4|14|TRBV30
CAWSAHPTNEKLFF
>TRBJ1-3|16|TRBV19
CASSLQTDYSGNTIYF
>TRBJ2-6|16|TRBV30
CACRQGRLSGANVLTF
>TRBJ1-6|16|TRBV6-6
CASSYLGRGLDSPLHF
>TRBJ2-7|14|TRBV6-5
CASNHDGASYEQYF
>TRBJ2-3|14|TRBV14
CASSYGYITDTQYF
>TRBJ1-5|16|TRBV7-2
CASSSESGISNQPQHF
>TRBJ1-4|16|TRBV15
CATSRDPQAANEKLFF
>TRBJ1-6|15|TRBV7-2
CASSLSGTGESPLHF
>TRBJ2-7|16|TRBV9
CASSVEGSNEGYEQYF
>TRBJ2-7|15|TRBV19
CASSIGRLKEYEQYF
>TRBJ1-2|16|TRBV27
CASRPSMAMGTYGYTF
>TRBJ2-7|16|TRBV7-2
CASSDLVTGGTEEQYF
>TRBJ1-6|16|TRBV16
CASSTVLGGEDSPLHF
>TRBJ2-7|13|TRBV7-7
CASSLEITYEQYF
>TRBJ2-1|16|TRBV28
CASSPTGASGYNEQFF
>TRBJ1-6|14|TRBV6-5
CASSQGVGNSPLHF
>TRBJ2-7|14|TRBV19
CASSYGQGDDEQYF
>TRBJ2-5|16|TRBV28
CASSTRASGAGETQYF
>TRBJ1-2|16|TRBV18
CASSPLGTGESYGYTF
>TRBJ2-7|13|TRBV10-3
CAISADRGYEQYF
>TRBJ2-7|15|TRBV28
CASSLILTGLWEQYF
>TRBJ2-7|15|TRBV5-5
CASSPGGTGAYEQYF
>TRBJ2-1|19|TRBV7-6
CASSLSSSGGLFSYNEQFF
>TRBJ2-7|13|TRBV19
CASSIAANYEQYF
>TRBJ2-1|12|TRBV5-1
CASSLLGGEQFF
>TRBJ2-5|14|TRBV7-6
CASSLYRGQETQYF
>TRBJ1-3|15|TRBV30
CAWSVRTSSGNTIYF
>TRBJ2-5|15|TRBV7-3
CASSLTRTVQETQYF
>.|14|TRBV5-1
CASSSQGASYEQYF
>TRBJ2-7|17|TRBV7-6
CASSPRDRGQEIYEQYF
>TRBJ2-3|13|TRBV9
CASSLDFTDTQYF
>TRBJ2-7|16|TRBV7-2
CASSQGLAGRPYEQYF
>TRBJ1-2|12|TRBV19
CASSDRGYGYTF
>TRBJ1-5|14|TRBV7-9
CASSPNSSNQPQHF
>TRBJ1-1|10|TRBV9
CASTRTEAFF
>TRBJ2-7|13|TRBV2
CASVTQGTYEQYF
>TRBJ1-4|15|TRBV5-6
CASSLGGYRGEKLFF